Listed here are 32 T cell receptor beta chains from one sample, sequenced in a study of shared clonotypes between healthy human individuals. Measured with immunoSEQ multiplex PCR; TCRdb has only the in-frame clones, and not every one. The sample lists fewer than 1 million clones, about 96% occurring once. Positively selected for CCR7, the CD45RO-negative cells used as naive CD8 cells excluded terminally differentiated effector memory CD45RA+ cells. The specimen sequenced was naive CD8+ T cells sorted from blood. These receptors all stem from a man under 40 in good health.

The chain couples TRBV6-4 to TRBJ2-3; tentative D call: TRBD2 (6 bases). Germline V gene sequence: CDR1 MRHNA, CDR2 SNTAGT. CDR3 length: 12 amino acids. Trimming removed 2 bases at V and 13 bases at J, with 13 bases between. CDR3 DNA sequence: TGTGCCAGCAGTGACCGCCGGGAGACAAAGTATTTT. This sequence encodes CASSDRRETKYF.

V usage is TRBV27 and J usage is TRBJ2-7; possibly TRBD1 or TRBD2 for D (5 bases each). The CDR3 sequence is 14 residues long. V lost 4 bases to trimming and J lost 2 bases, with 12 bases between them. Germline lookup yields CDR1 MNHEY and CDR2 SMNVEV (reference sequence). In DNA form, the CDR3 reads TGTGCCAGCAGTTCCTGGGACCGCACCTACGAGCAGTACTTC. The encoded protein is CASSSWDRTYEQYF.

The gene calls are TRBV7-9 and TRBJ2-3, with D perhaps matching TRBD1 (7 bases). Germline CDR1 and CDR2: SEHNR and FQNEAQ (reference sequence). Trimming took off 5 bases at V and 3 bases at J, with 21 bases between the two ends. There are 17 residues in the CDR3. CDR3 DNA sequence: TGTGCCAGCAGCCCCGCTCCGACAGGGACTCGGACAGATACGCAGTATTTT. Protein sequence: CASSPAPTGTRTDTQYF.

The chain is built from TRBV19 and TRBJ2-1; D possibly corresponds to TRBD2 (6 bases). Deletions cut 4 bases from V and 3 bases from J, with 13 bases between. Germline V CDR1 and CDR2: LNHDA, SQIVND (reference sequence). This CDR3 comprises 15 residues. The CDR3 here is CASSRDGGVYNEQFF. In nucleotides, the CDR3 is TGTGCCAGTAGTAGGGACGGAGGGGTCTACAATGAGCAGTTCTTC. The full variable domain, completed using reference TRBV19 and TRBJ2-1, is DGGITQSPKYLFRKEGQNVTLSCEQNLNHDAMYWYRQDPGQGLRLIYYSQIVNDFQKGDIAEGYSVSREKKESFPLTVTSAQKNPTAFYLCASSRDGGVYNEQFFGPGTRLTVL.

This clone showed up just once. The chain joins TRBV7-9 to TRBJ2-7, with TRBD1 matching 9 bases. The germline V gene has CDR1 SEHNR and CDR2 FQNEAQ (reference sequence). The CDR3 runs 14 residues. Trimming cost V 7 bases and J 2 bases; bases outside gene matches: 6. The CDR3 nucleotides read TGTGCCAGCATCCCGGGACAGGGCCCCTACGAGCAGTACTTC. This translates into CASIPGQGPYEQYF.

V is TRBV5-1 and J is TRBJ1-1; D uncertain. Germline V lookup: CDR1 SGHRS, CDR2 YFSETQ. The CDR3 totals 13 residues. Trimming took off 5 bases at V and 3 bases at J, with 11 bases between the two ends. The CDR3 region has the DNA TGCGCCAGCAGTCCCCGGACCGACACTGAAGCTTTCTTT. Residues: CASSPRTDTEAFF. Combining the CDR3 with reference TRBV5-1 and TRBJ1-1 gives the whole variable domain KAGVTQTPRYLIKTRGQQVTLSCSPISGHRSVSWYQQTPGQGLQFLFEYFSETQRNKGNFPGRFSGRQFSNSRSEMNVSTLELGDSALYLCASSPRTDTEAFFGQGTRLTVV.

The rearrangement links TRBV15 to TRBJ2-4, with 7 bases matching TRBD1. CDR3 length: 15 amino acids. V was pared by 5 bases and J by 5 bases, with 9 bases of the junction left unmatched. Germline values: CDR1 LNHNV, CDR2 YYDKDF (reference sequence). As DNA, the CDR3 is TGTGCCACCAGCCCGATCCCGACAGGGCAAAACATTCAGTACTTC. Amino acid sequence: CATSPIPTGQNIQYF.

This sequence joins TRBV29-1 and TRBJ1-2; perhaps TRBD1 as D (5 bases). CDR3 length: 15 amino acids. CDR1 and CDR2 (germline): SQVTM, ANQGSEA. Trimming took 4 bases from V and 0 from J, leaving 15 bases between them. CDR3 coding DNA: TGCAGCGTTGGGTATGGGACGGATTCTAACTATGGCTACACCTTC. It specifies CSVGYGTDSNYGYTF.

The V call is TRBV29-1, the J call TRBJ2-2; D remains ambiguous. The CDR3 runs 13 residues. Looked up from germline, CDR1 is SQVTM and CDR2 is ANQGSEA. V was shortened by 3 bases and J by 4 bases, with 9 bases between the two germline ends. CDR3 residues: CSVERPGTGELFF. DNA for the CDR3: TGCAGCGTTGAGAGGCCAGGCACCGGGGAGCTGTTTTTT.

This sequence joins TRBV11-2 and TRBJ2-7, with D tentatively TRBD1 or TRBD2 (5 bases each). Germline V gives CDR1 SGHAT, CDR2 FQNNGV. Trimming removed 5 bases at V and 2 bases at J, with 19 bases between. The CDR3 length is 16 residues. CDR3 coding DNA: TGTGCCAGCAGCGCCATAAGCCGGGACCAACCCTACGAGCAGTACTTC. Its protein is CASSAISRDQPYEQYF.

To note about this clone: The same CDR3 also results from other DNA sequences found in this sample. V usage is TRBV18 and J usage is TRBJ2-2; TRBD2 might be the D (5 bases). The length of the CDR3 is 13 residues. Germline V gene sequence: CDR1 KGHSH, CDR2 LQKENI. Trimming removed 3 bases at V and 5 bases at J, with 7 bases between. The DNA of the CDR3 is TGTGCCAGCTCACCCGGGGTTACCGGGGAGCTGTTTTTT. It specifies CASSPGVTGELFF.

The chain joins TRBV27 to TRBJ2-7; D gene ambiguous. This CDR3 contains 15 residues. Looked up from germline, CDR1 is MNHEY and CDR2 is SMNVEV (reference sequence). The V and J ends lost 0 bases and 1 base respectively, with 10 bases between them. CDR3 nucleotide sequence: TGTGCCAGCAGTTTATCCGGTCCGGATTCCTACGAGCAGTACTTC. It is translated as CASSLSGPDSYEQYF.

The chain carries TRBV6-6 and TRBJ2-1, with 9 bases identical to TRBD1. CDR3 length: 15 residues. Per the germline V gene, CDR1 is MNHNY and CDR2 is SVGAGI (reference sequence). Trimming took 6 bases from V and 3 from J; bases not matched to a gene: 6. The CDR3 nucleotides read TGTGCCAGCAGCTTCCGGGACAGGGTCTACAATGAGCAGTTCTTC. Its translation: CASSFRDRVYNEQFF.

The gene calls are TRBV27 and TRBJ1-1; D gene uncertain. The V and J ends lost 6 bases and 5 bases respectively, with 16 bases between them. Germline lookup yields CDR1 MNHEY and CDR2 SMNVEV (reference sequence). The CDR3 consists of 14 residues. This CDR3 is CASSPGPSATEAFF. CDR3 in DNA: TGTGCCAGCAGCCCGGGCCCCTCGGCGACTGAAGCTTTCTTT.

The chain has TRBV7-9 and TRBJ2-3, with D uncertain. Germline-derived CDR1 and CDR2 are SEHNR and FQNEAQ (reference sequence). V shed 3 bases and J shed 4 bases, with 5 bases lying between them. The CDR3 is 12 amino acids. The CDR3 reads CASSFPADTQYF. CDR3 nucleotides: TGTGCCAGCAGCTTCCCGGCAGATACGCAGTATTTT. Full variable domain (missing parts from reference TRBV7-9 and TRBJ2-3): DTGVSQNPRHKITKRGQNVTFRCDPISEHNRLYWYRQTLGQGPEFLTYFQNEAQLEKSRLLSDRFSAERPKGSFSTLEIQRTEQGDSAMYLCASSFPADTQYFGPGTRLTVL.

This clone was counted once. The chain has TRBV5-1 and TRBJ2-3; D is perhaps TRBD1 (6 bases). The length of the CDR3 is 15 residues. V was pared by 4 bases and J by 4 bases, with 16 bases between. The germline V gene has CDR1 SGHRS and CDR2 YFSETQ. The CDR3 loop reads CASSTMTGLADTQYF. Written as DNA, the CDR3 is TGCGCCAGCAGCACCATGACAGGTCTGGCAGATACGCAGTATTTT.

The chain has TRBV7-8 and TRBJ2-7; D unresolved. The CDR3 contains 15 residues. V was cut by 5 bases and J by 0 bases, with 14 bases left in between. Germline V gene data show CDR1 as SGHVS and CDR2 as FQNEAQ. The CDR3 loop is CASSASSRSSYEQYF. In nucleotides, the CDR3 is TGTGCCAGCAGCGCGTCGAGCCGAAGCTCCTACGAGCAGTACTTC.

This rearrangement joins TRBV11-2 to TRBJ1-5, with 8 bases identical to TRBD1. The CDR3 loop spans 15 amino acids. Germline V gene sequence: CDR1 SGHAT, CDR2 FQNNGV. J lost 4 bases, V lost 2 bases, and 4 bases had no gene match. For the CDR3, the DNA is TGTGCCAGCAGCTTAACCGGGACAGGAAATCAGCCCCAGCATTTT. Amino acid sequence: CASSLTGTGNQPQHF.

This sequence joins TRBV7-9 and TRBJ1-4; no clear D. The CDR3 has 18 amino acids. The germline V gene encodes CDR1 SEHNR and CDR2 FQNEAQ (reference sequence). With 5 bases removed from V and 1 base from J, the gap between germline ends came to 20 bases. The CDR3 DNA follows: TGTGCCAGCAGCCCTTCGGTCCGGGAACAAGGAACTAATGAAAAACTGTTTTTT. Its translation is CASSPSVREQGTNEKLFF.

The chain links TRBV18 to TRBJ2-1, with TRBD1 matching 7 bases. Trimming took 0 bases from V and 8 from J; bases not matched to a gene: 10. The germline CDR1 and CDR2 sequences are KGHSH and LQKENI. CDR3 length: 16 residues. CDR3 nucleotide sequence: TGTGCCAGCTCACCACCGGTCTCAGGGGGTACTGATGAGCAGTTCTTC. Protein product: CASSPPVSGGTDEQFF.

The rearrangement links TRBV14 to TRBJ2-7; TRBD1 matches at 8 bases. V trimming: 5 bases; J trimming: 4 bases; junction bases outside the gene matches: 4. Germline-derived CDR1 and CDR2 are SGHDN and FVKESK. The CDR3 loop spans 13 amino acids. The CDR3 coding sequence is TGTGCCAGCAGCTCGACAGGGGAGTACGAGCAGTACTTC. Residues: CASSSTGEYEQYF. Looking up the rest from reference TRBV14 and TRBJ2-7 gives the full variable domain: EAGVTQFPSHSVIEKGQTVTLRCDPISGHDNLYWYRRVMGKEIKFLLHFVKESKQDESGMPNNRFLAERTGGTYSTLKVQPAELEDSGVYFCASSSTGEYEQYFGPGTRLTVT.

The gene calls are TRBV6-6 and TRBJ1-2; 11 bases fit TRBD1. Germline CDR1 reads MNHNY; CDR2 reads SVGAGI (reference sequence). The CDR3 totals 16 residues. With 4 bases clipped from V and 5 bases from J, the junction kept 9 bases outside the gene matches. Written as DNA, the CDR3 is TGTGCCAGCAGTTTCACTAGGACAGGGGGCGCATATGGCTACACCTTC. This gives the protein CASSFTRTGGAYGYTF.

This clone occurred once. The chain joins TRBV11-2 to TRBJ2-3; D possibly corresponds to TRBD1 (6 bases). V lost 6 bases and J lost 1, with 14 bases in between. CDR1 SGHAT and CDR2 FQNNGV come from the germline V gene. CDR3 length equals 15 residues. CDR3 nucleotides: TGTGCCAGCAGTTACAGGGCCCTGGGCACAGATACGCAGTATTTT. Protein product: CASSYRALGTDTQYF.

The J gene is TRBJ2-5, the V gene TRBV7-9; the D gene is possibly TRBD2 (6 bases). V was trimmed by 10 bases and J by 3 bases, leaving 18 bases between them. The germline CDR1 and CDR2 sequences are SEHNR and FQNEAQ (reference sequence). The CDR3 has 14 amino acids. The CDR3 is CATRPFQREETQYF. CDR3 bases: TGTGCCACCAGACCATTCCAGCGGGAAGAGACCCAGTACTTC.

The rearrangement joins TRBV9 to TRBJ2-1, with 7 positions matching TRBD2. CDR3 length equals 14 residues. Per germline, CDR1 SGDLS and CDR2 YYNGEE. V trimming: 1 base; J trimming: 5 bases; junction bases outside the gene matches: 3. The CDR3 DNA sequence: TGTGCCAGCAGCGTACTAGCGGCAGACAATGAGCAGTTCTTC. Protein: CASSVLAADNEQFF.

The chain carries TRBV19 and TRBJ2-3, with 10 bases that match TRBD2. Germline loops: CDR1 LNHDA, CDR2 SQIVND (reference sequence). Trimming took 3 bases from V and 7 from J; bases not matched to a gene: 7. The length of the CDR3 is 15 residues. CDR3 loop: CASSMSLAGLNTQYF. The CDR3, as DNA: TGTGCCAGTAGTATGTCACTAGCGGGACTGAATACGCAGTATTTT.

The chain has TRBV9 and TRBJ2-2, with 7 bases identical to TRBD2. The CDR3 extends over 19 amino acids. Trimming removed 1 base from V and 6 bases from J; junction bases left unmatched: 18. The V gene's germline CDR1 is SGDLS and CDR2 YYNGEE. The DNA for the CDR3 is TGTGCCAGCAGCGTAAGTGGAACGGGAGGCCCCCAACGTCCCGGGGAGCTGTTTTTT. Translated: CASSVSGTGGPQRPGELFF.

The chain uses TRBV10-2 and TRBJ2-7; 8 bases fit TRBD1. Germline V lookup: CDR1 WSHSY, CDR2 SAAADI. This CDR3 has 17 residues. V was pared by 4 bases and J by 6 bases, with 17 bases of the junction left unmatched. The CDR3 spells CASSATGVGGLGSEQYF. The DNA of the CDR3 is TGCGCCAGCAGTGCGACAGGGGTCGGTGGTTTGGGTAGCGAGCAGTACTTC.

This sequence joins TRBV7-9 and TRBJ2-7; 7 bases are a match to TRBD1. Per the germline V gene, CDR1 is SEHNR and CDR2 is FQNEAQ (reference sequence). Trimming removed 5 bases from V and 1 base from J; junction bases left unmatched: 14. There are 17 residues in the CDR3. CDR3 coding DNA: TGTGCCAGCAGCCCCACCGGGACAGCTTTCTTTTCCTACGAGCAGTACTTC. It specifies CASSPTGTAFFSYEQYF. The variable domain in full, completed from reference TRBV7-9 and TRBJ2-7, reads DTGVSQNPRHKITKRGQNVTFRCDPISEHNRLYWYRQTLGQGPEFLTYFQNEAQLEKSRLLSDRFSAERPKGSFSTLEIQRTEQGDSAMYLCASSPTGTAFFSYEQYFGPGTRLTVT.

The V call is TRBV28, the J call TRBJ1-2; D possibly corresponds to TRBD1 (5 bases). V lost 2 bases and J 5 bases, leaving 12 bases between the germline ends. The CDR3 sequence is 14 residues long. CDR1 MDHEN and CDR2 SYDVKM come from the germline V gene. The CDR3 is CASSLRDGVYGYTF. CDR3 DNA: TGTGCCAGCAGTTTACGGGACGGAGTATATGGCTACACCTTC.

This clone occurred once. The CDR3 DNA sequence: TGTGCCAGCAGCTTAGGTCCAGTGGATGGCTACACCTTC. Protein: CASSLGPVDGYTF. This rearrangement joins TRBV7-9 to TRBJ1-2; D unclear. Per the germline V gene, CDR1 is SEHNR and CDR2 is FQNEAQ (reference sequence). Trimming pared 1 base from V and 6 bases from J, leaving 9 bases between. The CDR3 is made up of 13 amino acids.

This clone was recorded once. The CDR3 region has the DNA TGTGCCAGTAGTAGACCCCCAGCGGGAGTTGGCACAGATACGCAGTATTTT. Its translation: CASSRPPAGVGTDTQYF. The chain uses TRBV19 and TRBJ2-3; 8 bases agree with TRBD2. Germline V gene data show CDR1 as LNHDA and CDR2 as SQIVND (reference sequence). J gave up 1 base and V 4 bases, and 10 bases lay outside the gene matches. CDR3 length equals 17 residues.